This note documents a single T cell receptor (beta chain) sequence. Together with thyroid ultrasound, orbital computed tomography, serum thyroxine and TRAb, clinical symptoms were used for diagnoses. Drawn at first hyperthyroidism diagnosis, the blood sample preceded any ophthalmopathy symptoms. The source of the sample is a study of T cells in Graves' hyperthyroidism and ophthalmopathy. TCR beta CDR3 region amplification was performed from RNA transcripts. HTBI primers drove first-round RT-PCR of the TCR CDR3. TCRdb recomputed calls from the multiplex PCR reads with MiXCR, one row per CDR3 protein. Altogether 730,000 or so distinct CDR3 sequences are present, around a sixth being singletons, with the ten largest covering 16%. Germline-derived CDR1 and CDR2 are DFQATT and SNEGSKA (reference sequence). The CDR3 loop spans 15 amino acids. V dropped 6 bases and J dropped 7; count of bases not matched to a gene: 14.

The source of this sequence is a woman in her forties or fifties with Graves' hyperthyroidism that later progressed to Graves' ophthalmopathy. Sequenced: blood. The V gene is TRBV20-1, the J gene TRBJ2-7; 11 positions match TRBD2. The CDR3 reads CSAQQGASGGKEQYF. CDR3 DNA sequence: TGCAGTGCCCAACAAGGGGCTAGCGGGGGGAAAGAGCAGTACTTC.